This T cell receptor (beta chain) was documented in a study of OX40 agonist ivuxolimab in advanced cancers. Method: immunoSEQ multiplex PCR; TCRdb's copy keeps in-frame clones and lacks some. The data show over 60,000 clones, 85% to 90% seen once. The ends lost 1 base at V and 2 bases at J; junction bases unmatched: 9. Germline assignment: CDR1 MNHEY and CDR2 SMNVEV (reference sequence). This CDR3 has 17 residues. The TCR sequence derives from an adult with an advanced solid tumor such as melanoma, head and neck, liver or kidney cancer. The sequencing here drew on CD4+ or CD8+ T cells sorted from blood, taken in a trial of the OX40 agonist ivuxolimab. The rearrangement uses TRBV27 and TRBJ2-7; 9 bases fit TRBD2. CDR3 DNA: TGTGCCAGCAGTTTATTCGCTAGCGGGGCGGCCACCTACGAGCAGTACTTC. This gives the protein CASSLFASGAATYEQYF.